Shown below are 25 T cell receptor beta chains from a single sample sequenced in a study of blood T cell repertoires in COVID-19. Profiling relied on immunoSEQ multiplex PCR, and the TCRdb table lists in-frame clones only, not all of them. The sample carries about 49,000 clones, around 85% recorded once. Sequencing used peripheral blood. These receptors came from a human donor in a cohort sampled during active COVID-19.

A remark on this clone: The same CDR3 arises from other DNA sequences in this sample as well. This rearrangement joins TRBV5-6 to TRBJ2-7; 7 nucleotides agree with TRBD2. J was trimmed by 6 bases and V by 0 bases; bases with no gene match: 9. The germline V gene encodes CDR1 SGHDT and CDR2 YYEEEE. The CDR3 sequence is 15 residues long. CDR3 amino acids: CASSLVSAGDREQYF. DNA for the CDR3: TGTGCCAGCAGCTTGGTCTCTGCGGGAGATCGCGAGCAGTACTTC. The whole variable domain, filled in from reference TRBV5-6 and TRBJ2-7, reads DAGVTQSPTHLIKTRGQQVTLRCSPKSGHDTVSWYQQALGQGPQFIFQYYEEEERQRGNFPDRFSGHQFPNYSSELNVNALLLGDSALYLCASSLVSAGDREQYFGPGTRLTVT.

The rearrangement joins TRBV19 to TRBJ1-5, with D unresolved. This CDR3 region has 14 residues. The germline CDR1 and CDR2 sequences are LNHDA and SQIVND (reference sequence). V dropped 3 bases and J dropped 4 bases, with 10 bases sitting between them. The CDR3 DNA reads as TGTGCCAGTAGTATCGGCAGGCTTAATCAGCCCCAGCATTTT. It is translated as CASSIGRLNQPQHF.

The V and J genes are TRBV6-5 and TRBJ2-5; 10 bases fit TRBD1. Germline CDR1 reads MNHEY; CDR2 reads SVGAGI. The trim removed 1 base at V and 5 bases at J, leaving 7 bases unmatched. CDR3 size: 16 residues. CDR3 residues: CASSYYGGQGSETQYF. The CDR3, as DNA: TGTGCCAGCAGTTACTACGGGGGACAGGGGAGCGAGACCCAGTACTTC.

This clone was seen a handful of times. This rearrangement joins TRBV6-6 to TRBJ2-5; D gene ambiguous. CDR3 length: 12 amino acids. Per germline, CDR1 MNHNY and CDR2 SVGAGI (reference sequence). V was pared by 6 bases and J by 5 bases, with 10 bases between. The CDR3 reads CASSPFRETQYF. The CDR3 DNA reads TGTGCCAGCAGCCCCTTTCGGGAGACCCAGTACTTC.

The CDR3 DNA reads TGTGCCAGCAGTTACTCTCGCTCGACAGGGGCTAACACCATATATTTT. Translated: CASSYSRSTGANTIYF. The gene calls are TRBV6-5 and TRBJ1-3; TRBD1 aligns across 8 bases. The CDR3 has 16 residues. Germline V CDR1 and CDR2: MNHEY, SVGAGI. V trimming: 0 bases; J trimming: 7 bases; junction bases outside the gene matches: 8.

V is TRBV6-2 or TRBV6-3 and J is TRBJ2-7; 10 bases agree with TRBD1. V lost 4 bases and J lost 3; bases outside the gene matches: 6. CDR3 length: 15 amino acids. In germline, CDR1 is MNHEY, CDR2 SVGEGT. This chain's CDR3 is CASSSTGGAFYEQYF. The CDR3 DNA sequence: TGTGCCAGCAGTTCGACAGGGGGCGCCTTCTACGAGCAGTACTTC.

V is TRBV11-2 and J is TRBJ1-1; TRBD1 might be the D (5 bases). The CDR3 loop spans 14 amino acids. From germline, CDR1 is SGHAT and CDR2 FQNNGV. V lost 0 bases and J 10 bases, leaving 15 bases between the germline ends. The CDR3 protein is CASSLETFAQGAFF. The CDR3 nucleotides read TGTGCCAGCAGCTTAGAAACCTTCGCGCAGGGAGCTTTCTTT.

The CDR3 DNA is TGTGCCAGCAGCCCACTAGCGGGCTCCTACAATGAGCAGTTCTTC. Amino acids: CASSPLAGSYNEQFF. This chain links TRBV7-3 with TRBJ2-1; 9 positions match TRBD2. Germline values: CDR1 SGHTA, CDR2 FQGTGA. There are 15 residues in the CDR3. V was pared by 5 bases and J by 0 bases, with 2 bases of the junction left unmatched.

The chain recombines TRBV2 with TRBJ1-2; D gene ambiguous. The length of the CDR3 is 13 residues. V dropped 3 bases and J dropped 1 base, with 6 bases sitting between them. In germline, CDR1 is SNHLY, CDR2 FYNNEI. The CDR3 reads CASSEEVNYGYTF. CDR3 bases: TGTGCCAGCAGTGAGGAGGTTAACTATGGCTACACCTTC.

The chain carries TRBV12-3 or TRBV12-4 and TRBJ1-1; no definite D call. The CDR3 is 13 residues long. V shed 3 bases and J shed 0 bases, with 5 bases lying between them. The chain's CDR3 is CASSFQLNTEAFF. CDR3 sequence (DNA): TGTGCCAGCAGTTTCCAGTTGAACACTGAAGCTTTCTTT.

The CDR3 region has the DNA TGTGCCAGCAGGGACTTTGGCACTGAAGCTTTCTTT. This translates into CASRDFGTEAFF. The chain couples TRBV6-5 to TRBJ1-1; D remains ambiguous. Germline assignment: CDR1 MNHEY and CDR2 SVGAGI. There are 12 residues in the CDR3. V gave up 6 bases and J gave up 4 bases, with 9 bases separating them.

The chain uses TRBV7-9 and TRBJ2-1; 15 bases are shared with TRBD2. The V and J ends lost 7 bases and 5 bases, in that order; junction bases with no gene match: 18. The CDR3 loop spans 20 amino acids. Germline CDR1 is SEHNR and CDR2 is FQNEAQ (reference sequence). In nucleotides, the CDR3 is TGTGCCAGCACCGAAGGGACTAGCGGGAGGACCTCACAAAAAAACAATGAGCAGTTCTTC. It translates to CASTEGTSGRTSQKNNEQFF.

The chain employs TRBV4-3 and TRBJ1-6; D is unresolved. Trimming removed 0 bases from V and 7 bases from J, with 10 bases in between. Germline CDR1 is LGHNA and CDR2 is YSLEER. The CDR3 totals 15 residues. CDR3 sequence (DNA): TGCGCCAGCAGCCAAGATGGAGCGGGAAATTCACCCCTCCACTTT. Protein sequence: CASSQDGAGNSPLHF.

This clone was recorded only once. This chain uses TRBV7-8 with TRBJ2-5, with 15 bases lining up with TRBD2. This CDR3 has 18 amino acids. V dropped 5 bases and J dropped 1; count of bases not matched to a gene: 8. Per the germline V gene, CDR1 is SGHVS and CDR2 is FQNEAQ. DNA for the CDR3: TGTGCCAGCAGCCCCCCGGGACTAGCGGGGGGACCCCAAGAGACCCAGTACTTC. This codes for CASSPPGLAGGPQETQYF.

V gene TRBV15 combines with J gene TRBJ2-1; D gene uncertain. This CDR3 comprises 15 residues. The V end was cut by 6 bases, the J end by 0 bases, with 12 bases between. Germline V lookup: CDR1 LNHNV, CDR2 YYDKDF (reference sequence). The CDR3 nucleotides are TGTGCCACCAGAATAGACCCTAGCTCCTACAATGAGCAGTTCTTC. As protein: CATRIDPSSYNEQFF.

In DNA, the CDR3 is TGTGCCAGCTCACCCCTGACTAGCGGGGTCAGAAGCTCCTACAATGAGCAGTTCTTC. Translation gives CASSPLTSGVRSSYNEQFF. V gene TRBV18 combines with J gene TRBJ2-1, with TRBD2 identical over 11 bases. Germline-derived CDR1 and CDR2 are KGHSH and LQKENI. The CDR3 is 19 residues long. After removal of 3 bases from V and 0 bases from J, the junction contained 10 bases not matched to a gene.

The chain joins TRBV9 to TRBJ2-5; 7 positions match TRBD1. The V segment lost 0 bases and the J segment 2 bases; nucleotides outside the gene matches: 4. CDR1 and CDR2 (germline): SGDLS, YYNGEE. This CDR3 has 15 amino acids. CDR3 coding DNA: TGTGCCAGCAGCGTAGGGACAGGCTCACAAGAGACCCAGTACTTC. Translated: CASSVGTGSQETQYF.

V usage is TRBV19 and J usage is TRBJ1-4, with TRBD1 identical over 9 bases. Germline-derived CDR1 and CDR2 are LNHDA and SQIVND (reference sequence). After removal of 6 bases from V and 7 bases from J, the junction contained 6 bases not matched to a gene. The CDR3 length is 14 residues. CDR3 nucleotides: TGTGCCAGTAGGGAACAGGGGGCGCGTGAAAAACTGTTTTTT. It encodes CASREQGAREKLFF.

The rearrangement uses TRBV7-2 and TRBJ2-7, with 8 bases lining up with TRBD2. Trimming took 4 bases from V and 5 from J; bases not matched to a gene: 13. Germline values: CDR1 SGHTA, CDR2 FQGNSA. The CDR3 is 16 amino acids. CDR3 sequence (DNA): TGTGCCAGCAGCTCTACGCGGAGCGGGAGCATGCACGAGCAGTACTTC. Translation: CASSSTRSGSMHEQYF. Filled out from reference TRBV7-2 and TRBJ2-7, the complete variable domain reads GAGVSQSPSNKVTEKGKDVELRCDPISGHTALYWYRQSLGQGLEFLIYFQGNSAPDKSGLPSDRFSAERTGGSVSTLTIQRTQQEDSAVYLCASSSTRSGSMHEQYFGPGTRLTVT.

V usage is TRBV18 and J usage is TRBJ2-3; D remains ambiguous. This CDR3 spans 15 amino acids. Trimming cost V 1 base and J 0 bases, with 8 bases left between them. Germline CDR1 KGHSH, CDR2 LQKENI. The DNA of the CDR3 is TGTGCCAGCTCACCACTTGGCACAAGCACAGATACGCAGTATTTT. Protein product: CASSPLGTSTDTQYF.

The chain has TRBV7-8 and TRBJ2-3; the match to TRBD2 covers 9 bases. The germline CDR1 and CDR2 sequences are SGHVS and FQNEAQ. V gave up 3 bases and J gave up 7 bases; unmatched junction bases: 8. The CDR3 is 15 residues long. CDR3 amino acids: CASSFTGGRAHTQYF. CDR3 in DNA: TGTGCCAGCAGCTTTACAGGCGGGAGGGCACATACGCAGTATTTT.

This chain links TRBV7-9 with TRBJ2-5; tentatively, D is TRBD1 (6 bases). Trimming removed 7 bases at V and 4 bases at J, with 22 bases between. This CDR3 spans 16 amino acids. CDR1 and CDR2 (germline): SEHNR, FQNEAQ (reference sequence). CDR3 residues: CASTEGLVGGRETQYF. For the CDR3, the DNA is TGTGCCAGCACCGAAGGGTTAGTTGGGGGCCGAGAGACCCAGTACTTC. The whole variable domain, filled in from reference TRBV7-9 and TRBJ2-5, reads DTGVSQNPRHKITKRGQNVTFRCDPISEHNRLYWYRQTLGQGPEFLTYFQNEAQLEKSRLLSDRFSAERPKGSFSTLEIQRTEQGDSAMYLCASTEGLVGGRETQYFGPGTRLLVL.

The chain employs TRBV7-2 and TRBJ1-2; D gene unclear. Trimming removed 1 base at V and 4 bases at J, with 13 bases between. Germline V gene sequence: CDR1 SGHTA, CDR2 FQGNSA. The CDR3 spans 15 residues. The CDR3 here is CASSLGHQSLYGYTF. As DNA, the CDR3 is TGTGCCAGCAGCTTAGGCCACCAAAGCCTCTATGGCTACACCTTC.

J is TRBJ2-3 and V is TRBV5-1; 11 bases line up with TRBD2. The CDR3 is made up of 17 amino acids. Germline CDR1 is SGHRS and CDR2 is YFSETQ. The junction had 7 bases not matched to a gene; V was cut back by 4 bases and J by 0 bases. The CDR3 spells CASSTLGTSGSTDTQYF. As DNA, the CDR3 is TGCGCCAGCAGCACCCTGGGGACTAGCGGAAGCACAGATACGCAGTATTTT. The whole variable domain, filled in from reference TRBV5-1 and TRBJ2-3, reads KAGVTQTPRYLIKTRGQQVTLSCSPISGHRSVSWYQQTPGQGLQFLFEYFSETQRNKGNFPGRFSGRQFSNSRSEMNVSTLELGDSALYLCASSTLGTSGSTDTQYFGPGTRLTVL.

The V and J genes are TRBV5-1 and TRBJ1-3; D is ambiguous. This CDR3 spans 12 amino acids. Trimming took off 0 bases at V and 4 bases at J, with 2 bases between the two ends. CDR1 and CDR2 (germline): SGHRS, YFSETQ. The CDR3 loop reads CASSLAGNTIYF. The DNA of the CDR3 is TGCGCCAGCAGCTTGGCAGGAAACACCATATATTTT.